This is a list of T cell receptor beta chains from one sample in a study of T-cell memory formation after mild COVID-19. TCRdb re-analysed the 5' RACE reads in MiXCR, keeping a single row per CDR3 protein. The sample lists about 560,000 distinct CDR3 sequences, around 17% seen once, with more than 10% in the top ten. The material sequenced was PBMCs or a T cell subset sorted from them (not recorded which). These TCRs come from an adult woman who had mild COVID-19 (a few samples of this study predate the infection). Cell type and time point are not known. Both conserved end residues are part of each CDR3. The order of the fields is J gene, V gene, D gene, clone size, CDR3 DNA, CDR3 protein. A D gene is named only where the DNA matches it firmly. Some rows mark clone size as missing; the rest say once, few, many or name a class of expanded clone.

j_call: TRBJ2-2
v_call: TRBV20-1
d_call: NA
clone_size: NA
cdr3_nt: TGCAGTGCTGGAGCTCTTAGCGGGGAGCTGTTTTTT
cdr3_aa: CSAGALSGELFF

j_call: TRBJ1-1
v_call: TRBV12-3/TRBV12-4
d_call: TRBD1
clone_size: NA
cdr3_nt: TGTGCCAGCAGTCTACAGGGGGCCTCTGAAGCTTTCTTT
cdr3_aa: CASSLQGASEAFF

j_call: TRBJ2-7
v_call: TRBV19
d_call: NA
clone_size: NA
cdr3_nt: TGTGCCAGTAGTATAGGGAGTTTCCACGAGCAGTACTTC
cdr3_aa: CASSIGSFHEQYF

j_call: TRBJ2-7
v_call: TRBV30
d_call: TRBD1
clone_size: few
cdr3_nt: TGTGCCTGGAGACCTCCAGGGGGCGAGCAGTACTTC
cdr3_aa: CAWRPPGGEQYF

j_call: TRBJ1-5
v_call: TRBV6-1
d_call: NA
clone_size: once
cdr3_nt: TGTGCCAGCAGTCCGGGACACGATAGCAATCAGCCCCAGCATTTT
cdr3_aa: CASSPGHDSNQPQHF

j_call: TRBJ1-1
v_call: TRBV5-1
d_call: TRBD1
clone_size: few
cdr3_nt: TGCGCCAGCAGCTTTCTGCGGCAGGGGGACACTGAAGCTTTCTTT
cdr3_aa: CASSFLRQGDTEAFF

j_call: TRBJ2-3
v_call: TRBV5-8
d_call: TRBD2
clone_size: NA
cdr3_nt: TGTGCCAGCAGCACTAGCGGGAGAGGTACAGATACGCAGTATTTT
cdr3_aa: CASSTSGRGTDTQYF

j_call: TRBJ1-5
v_call: TRBV3-1
d_call: TRBD1
clone_size: NA
cdr3_nt: TGTGCCAGCAGCCAGACAGGGAATCAGCCCCAGCATTTT
cdr3_aa: CASSQTGNQPQHF

j_call: TRBJ2-5
v_call: TRBV5-1
d_call: NA
clone_size: many
cdr3_nt: TGCGCCAGCAGCTCTCCACAGGGAGGGCAAGAGACCCAGTACTTC
cdr3_aa: CASSSPQGGQETQYF

j_call: TRBJ2-7
v_call: TRBV18
d_call: NA
clone_size: few
cdr3_nt: TGTGCCAGCTCCCAGGACTCCGTGAGGTACGAGCAGTACTTC
cdr3_aa: CASSQDSVRYEQYF

j_call: TRBJ2-5
v_call: TRBV7-9
d_call: TRBD1
clone_size: few
cdr3_nt: TGTGCCAGCAGCCCGGGACAGAAGACCCAGTACTTC
cdr3_aa: CASSPGQKTQYF

j_call: TRBJ2-1
v_call: TRBV7-9
d_call: TRBD1
clone_size: NA
cdr3_nt: TGTGCCAGCAGCGGGGACAGGTCTTTCAATGAGCAGTTCTTC
cdr3_aa: CASSGDRSFNEQFF

j_call: TRBJ2-7
v_call: TRBV5-1
d_call: NA
clone_size: NA
cdr3_nt: TGCGCCAGCAGCGAGACAATAGCCCTCTACGAGCAGTACTTC
cdr3_aa: CASSETIALYEQYF

j_call: TRBJ2-3
v_call: TRBV7-3
d_call: TRBD2
clone_size: many
cdr3_nt: TGTGCCAGCAGCTTCACCGGGACTAGGGGCACAGATACGCAGTATTTT
cdr3_aa: CASSFTGTRGTDTQYF

j_call: TRBJ1-5
v_call: TRBV6-6
d_call: NA
clone_size: few
cdr3_nt: TGTGCCAGCAGTTACATGGGGGCCGGGCAGCCCCAGCATTTT
cdr3_aa: CASSYMGAGQPQHF

j_call: TRBJ1-1
v_call: TRBV29-1
d_call: NA
clone_size: NA
cdr3_nt: TGCAGCGTTAGATTTCAGGGTAGCACTGAAGCTTTCTTT
cdr3_aa: CSVRFQGSTEAFF

j_call: TRBJ1-1
v_call: TRBV15
d_call: TRBD1
clone_size: few
cdr3_nt: TGTGCCACCAGCATTAGGGGACAGGGGGCGCGGGAAGCTTTCTTT
cdr3_aa: CATSIRGQGAREAFF

j_call: TRBJ2-3
v_call: TRBV7-6
d_call: NA
clone_size: NA
cdr3_nt: TGTGCCAGCAGCCATGGGGGCGGCGGTCTAAACACAGATACGCAGTATTTT
cdr3_aa: CASSHGGGGLNTDTQYF

j_call: TRBJ2-3
v_call: TRBV6-5
d_call: TRBD1
clone_size: NA
cdr3_nt: TGTGCCAGCAGTGCCTCAGGGGGCAACACAGATACGCAGTATTTT
cdr3_aa: CASSASGGNTDTQYF

j_call: TRBJ1-1
v_call: TRBV6-5
d_call: NA
clone_size: many
cdr3_nt: TGTGCCAGCAGTGGCTTTAACACTGAAGCTTTCTTT
cdr3_aa: CASSGFNTEAFF

j_call: TRBJ2-7
v_call: TRBV11-3
d_call: NA
clone_size: few
cdr3_nt: TGTGCCAGCAGCTTAGGACGCGGGCACTCCTACGAGCAGTACTTC
cdr3_aa: CASSLGRGHSYEQYF

j_call: TRBJ2-7
v_call: TRBV27
d_call: NA
clone_size: NA
cdr3_nt: TGTGCCAGCAGTTTAGTTGCGGGTCTTTACGAGCAGTACTTC
cdr3_aa: CASSLVAGLYEQYF

j_call: TRBJ2-3
v_call: TRBV6-5
d_call: NA
clone_size: NA
cdr3_nt: TGTGCCAGCAGCCAGACTAGTATCGGAGATACGCAGTATTTT
cdr3_aa: CASSQTSIGDTQYF

j_call: TRBJ2-5
v_call: TRBV4-2
d_call: NA
clone_size: NA
cdr3_nt: TGTGCCAGCAGCCAACCGGGATCCCAAGAGACCCAGTACTTC
cdr3_aa: CASSQPGSQETQYF

j_call: TRBJ2-1
v_call: TRBV7-9
d_call: NA
clone_size: few
cdr3_nt: TGTGCCAGCAGCTTAGTCTGGTCGCAGTCGGACAATGAGCAGTTCTTC
cdr3_aa: CASSLVWSQSDNEQFF

j_call: TRBJ1-1
v_call: TRBV5-6
d_call: TRBD1
clone_size: few
cdr3_nt: TGTGCCAGCAGCTGGACAGGGGCCCAATTAAGTGTCACTGAAGCTTTCTTT
cdr3_aa: CASSWTGAQLSVTEAFF

j_call: TRBJ2-1
v_call: TRBV11-2
d_call: NA
clone_size: few
cdr3_nt: TGTGCCAGCAGCGACGGACCATGGAATGAGCAGTTCTTC
cdr3_aa: CASSDGPWNEQFF

j_call: TRBJ2-5
v_call: TRBV20-1
d_call: NA
clone_size: NA
cdr3_nt: TGCAGTGCTCCGGGTCTACTAGGTTCGCAGTACTTC
cdr3_aa: CSAPGLLGSQYF

j_call: TRBJ2-2
v_call: TRBV5-1
d_call: NA
clone_size: many
cdr3_nt: TGCGCCAGCAGCTACGGACAGCCCGGGGAGCTGTTTTTT
cdr3_aa: CASSYGQPGELFF

j_call: TRBJ1-2
v_call: TRBV19
d_call: NA
clone_size: few
cdr3_nt: TGTGCCAGTAGTATGGGACAAGCTAACTATGGCTACACCTTC
cdr3_aa: CASSMGQANYGYTF